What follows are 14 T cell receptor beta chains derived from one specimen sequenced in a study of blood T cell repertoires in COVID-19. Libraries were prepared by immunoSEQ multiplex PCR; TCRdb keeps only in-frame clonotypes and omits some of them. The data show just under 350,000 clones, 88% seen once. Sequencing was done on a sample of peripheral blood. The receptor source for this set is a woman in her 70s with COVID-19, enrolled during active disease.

CDR3 sequence (DNA): TGTGCCAGCAGTTACGGAAGCGGACAGCTCTATGGCTACACCTTC. As protein: CASSYGSGQLYGYTF. The chain uses TRBV6-2 or TRBV6-3 and TRBJ1-2, with D maybe TRBD1 (6 bases). This CDR3 is 15 amino acids long. The germline V gene has CDR1 MNHEY and CDR2 SVGEGT. The ends were cut back, 2 bases at V and 4 bases at J, with 14 bases in the middle.

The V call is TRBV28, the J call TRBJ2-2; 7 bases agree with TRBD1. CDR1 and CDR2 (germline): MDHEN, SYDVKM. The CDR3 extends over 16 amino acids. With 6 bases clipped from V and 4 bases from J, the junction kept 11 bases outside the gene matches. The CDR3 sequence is CASSPRTGLVTGELFF. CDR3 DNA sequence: TGTGCCAGCAGCCCACGGACAGGTTTGGTCACCGGGGAGCTGTTTTTT.

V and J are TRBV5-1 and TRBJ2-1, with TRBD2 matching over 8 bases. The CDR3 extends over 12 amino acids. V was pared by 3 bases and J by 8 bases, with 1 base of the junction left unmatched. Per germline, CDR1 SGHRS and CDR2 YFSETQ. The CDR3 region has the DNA TGCGCCAGCAGCTGGCGGGGGGATGAGCAGTTCTTC. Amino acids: CASSWRGDEQFF.

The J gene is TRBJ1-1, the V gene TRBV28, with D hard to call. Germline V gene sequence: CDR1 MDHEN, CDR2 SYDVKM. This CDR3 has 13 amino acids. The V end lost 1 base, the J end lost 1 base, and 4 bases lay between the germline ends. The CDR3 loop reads CASSLSGNTEAFF. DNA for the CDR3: TGTGCCAGCAGTTTATCAGGGAACACTGAAGCTTTCTTT.

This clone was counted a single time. CDR3 amino acids: CASSVTGTGNQPQHF. CDR3 DNA: TGTGCCAGTAGCGTCACCGGGACAGGTAATCAGCCCCAGCATTTT. The chain carries TRBV19 and TRBJ1-5, with 8 bases that match TRBD1. Germline values: CDR1 LNHDA, CDR2 SQIVND (reference sequence). J lost 4 bases, V lost 6 bases, and 8 bases had no gene match. The CDR3 runs 15 residues.

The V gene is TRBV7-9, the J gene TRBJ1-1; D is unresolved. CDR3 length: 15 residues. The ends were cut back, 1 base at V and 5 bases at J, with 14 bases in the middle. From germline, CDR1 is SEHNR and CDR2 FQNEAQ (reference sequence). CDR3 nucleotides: TGTGCCAGCAGCTTAGGGAGTTCGCGGGGTACTGAAGCTTTCTTT. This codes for CASSLGSSRGTEAFF.

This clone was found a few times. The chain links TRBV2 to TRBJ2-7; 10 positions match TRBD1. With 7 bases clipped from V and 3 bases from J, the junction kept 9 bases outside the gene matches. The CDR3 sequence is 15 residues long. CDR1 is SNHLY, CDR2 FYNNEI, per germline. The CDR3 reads CASITIRDRGYEQYF. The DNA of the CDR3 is TGTGCCAGCATTACTATCCGGGACAGGGGCTACGAGCAGTACTTC.

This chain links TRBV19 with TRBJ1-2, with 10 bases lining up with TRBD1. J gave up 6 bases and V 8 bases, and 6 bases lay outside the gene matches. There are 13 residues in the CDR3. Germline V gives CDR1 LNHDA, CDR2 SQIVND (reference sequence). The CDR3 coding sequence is TGTGCCAGTCTCGACAGGGGGCGGGATGGCTACACCTTC. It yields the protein CASLDRGRDGYTF. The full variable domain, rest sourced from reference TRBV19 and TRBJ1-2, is DGGITQSPKYLFRKEGQNVTLSCEQNLNHDAMYWYRQDPGQGLRLIYYSQIVNDFQKGDIAEGYSVSREKKESFPLTVTSAQKNPTAFYLCASLDRGRDGYTFGSGTRLTVV.

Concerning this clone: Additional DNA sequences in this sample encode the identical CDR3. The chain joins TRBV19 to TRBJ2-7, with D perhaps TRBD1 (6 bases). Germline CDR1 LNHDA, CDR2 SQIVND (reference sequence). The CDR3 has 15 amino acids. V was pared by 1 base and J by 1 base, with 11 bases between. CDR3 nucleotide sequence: TGTGCCAGTAGTATAGGAGGTACAGGGTCCTACGAGCAGTACTTC. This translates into CASSIGGTGSYEQYF.

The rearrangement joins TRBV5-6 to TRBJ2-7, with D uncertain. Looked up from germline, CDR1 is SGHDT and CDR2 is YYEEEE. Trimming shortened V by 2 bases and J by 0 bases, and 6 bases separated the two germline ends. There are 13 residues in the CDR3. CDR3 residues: CASSLTASYEQYF. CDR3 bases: TGTGCCAGCAGCTTAACAGCCTCCTACGAGCAGTACTTC.

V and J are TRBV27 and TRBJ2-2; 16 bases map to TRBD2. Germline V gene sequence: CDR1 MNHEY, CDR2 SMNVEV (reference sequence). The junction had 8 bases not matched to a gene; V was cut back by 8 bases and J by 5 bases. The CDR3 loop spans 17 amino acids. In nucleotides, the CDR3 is TGTGCCAGCGCGGGACTAGCGGGGGGGCCTTGGACCGGGGAGCTGTTTTTT. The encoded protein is CASAGLAGGPWTGELFF.

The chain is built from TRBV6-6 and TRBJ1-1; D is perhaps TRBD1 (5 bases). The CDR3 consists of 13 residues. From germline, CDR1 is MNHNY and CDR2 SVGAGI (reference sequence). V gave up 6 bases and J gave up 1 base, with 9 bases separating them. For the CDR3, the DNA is TGTGCCAGCAGCAGGGACTCGAACACTGAAGCTTTCTTT. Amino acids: CASSRDSNTEAFF.

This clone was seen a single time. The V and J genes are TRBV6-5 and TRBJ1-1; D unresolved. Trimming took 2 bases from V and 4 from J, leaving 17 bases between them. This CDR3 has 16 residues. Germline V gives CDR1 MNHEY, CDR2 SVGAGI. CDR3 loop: CASSYTGAPSGTEAFF. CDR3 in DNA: TGTGCCAGCAGTTACACCGGTGCCCCCTCGGGCACTGAAGCTTTCTTT.

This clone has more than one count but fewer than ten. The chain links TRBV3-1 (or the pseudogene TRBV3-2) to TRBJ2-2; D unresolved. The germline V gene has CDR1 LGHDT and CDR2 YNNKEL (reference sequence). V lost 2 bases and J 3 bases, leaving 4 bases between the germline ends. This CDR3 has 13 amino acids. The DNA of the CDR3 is TGTGCCAGCAGCCAATATGACACCGGGGAGCTGTTTTTT. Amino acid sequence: CASSQYDTGELFF.